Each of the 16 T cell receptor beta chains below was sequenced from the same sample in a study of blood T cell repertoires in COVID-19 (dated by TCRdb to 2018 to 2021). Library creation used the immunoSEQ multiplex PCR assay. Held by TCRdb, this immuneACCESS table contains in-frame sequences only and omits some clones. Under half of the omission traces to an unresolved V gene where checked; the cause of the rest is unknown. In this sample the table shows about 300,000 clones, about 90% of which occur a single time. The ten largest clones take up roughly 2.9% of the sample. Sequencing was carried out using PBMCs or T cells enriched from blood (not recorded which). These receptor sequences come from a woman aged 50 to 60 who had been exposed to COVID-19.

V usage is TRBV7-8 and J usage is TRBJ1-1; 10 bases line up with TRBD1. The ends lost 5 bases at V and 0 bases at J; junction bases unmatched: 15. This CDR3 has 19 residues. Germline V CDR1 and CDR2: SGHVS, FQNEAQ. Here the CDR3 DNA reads TGTGCCAGCAGCCTACGAGCCGGGACAGGGGTCGGAATGAACACTGAAGCTTTCTTT. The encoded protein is CASSLRAGTGVGMNTEAFF.

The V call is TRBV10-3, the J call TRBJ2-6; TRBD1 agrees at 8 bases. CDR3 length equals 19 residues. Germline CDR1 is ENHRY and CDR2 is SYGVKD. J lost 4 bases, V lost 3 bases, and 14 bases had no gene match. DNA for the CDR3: TGTGCCATCAGTGAACACCAGGGGGCGAGACTGACGGGGGCCAACGTCCTGACTTTC. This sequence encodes CAISEHQGARLTGANVLTF.

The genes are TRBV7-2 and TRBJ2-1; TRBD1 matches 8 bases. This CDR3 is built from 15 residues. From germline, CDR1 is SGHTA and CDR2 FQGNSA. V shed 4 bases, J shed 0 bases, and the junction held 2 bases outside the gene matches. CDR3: CASSYDRGSYNEQFF. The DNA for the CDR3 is TGTGCCAGCAGCTACGACAGGGGCTCCTACAATGAGCAGTTCTTC.

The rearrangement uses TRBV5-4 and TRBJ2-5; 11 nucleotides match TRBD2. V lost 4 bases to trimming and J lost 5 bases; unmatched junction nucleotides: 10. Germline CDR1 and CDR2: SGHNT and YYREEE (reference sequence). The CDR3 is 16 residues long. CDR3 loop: CASSGMTSGAGETQYF. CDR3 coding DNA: TGTGCCAGCAGCGGAATGACTAGCGGGGCTGGGGAGACCCAGTACTTC. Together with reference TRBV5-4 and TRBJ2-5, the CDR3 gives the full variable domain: ETGVTQSPTHLIKTRGQQVTLRCSSQSGHNTVSWYQQALGQGPQFIFQYYREEENGRGNFPPRFSGLQFPNYSSELNVNALELDDSALYLCASSGMTSGAGETQYFGPGTRLLVL.

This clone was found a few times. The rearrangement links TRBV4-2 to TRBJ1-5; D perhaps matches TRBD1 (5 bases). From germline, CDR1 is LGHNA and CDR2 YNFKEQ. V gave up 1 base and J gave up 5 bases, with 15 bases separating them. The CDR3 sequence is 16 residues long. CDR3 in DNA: TGTGCCAGCAGCCAAGGCCCCGGACAAGATCATCAGCCCCAGCATTTT. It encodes CASSQGPGQDHQPQHF.

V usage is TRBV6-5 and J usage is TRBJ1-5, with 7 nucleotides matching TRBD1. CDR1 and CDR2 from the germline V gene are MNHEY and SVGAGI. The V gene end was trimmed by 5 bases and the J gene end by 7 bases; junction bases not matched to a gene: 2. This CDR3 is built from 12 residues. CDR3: CASSQGVQPQHF. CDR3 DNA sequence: TGTGCCAGCAGTCAGGGGGTACAGCCCCAGCATTTT.

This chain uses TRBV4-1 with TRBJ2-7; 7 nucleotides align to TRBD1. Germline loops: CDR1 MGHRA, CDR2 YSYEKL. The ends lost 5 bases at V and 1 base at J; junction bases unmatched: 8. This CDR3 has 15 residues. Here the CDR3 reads CASSSQGQLSYEQYF. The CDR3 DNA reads TGCGCCAGCAGCTCACAGGGACAGTTATCCTACGAGCAGTACTTC.

CDR3 sequence (DNA): TGTGCCAGCTCACCCGGGACTAGCGGGCAATACGAGCAGTACTTC. Amino acids: CASSPGTSGQYEQYF. This chain links TRBV18 with TRBJ2-7; 12 bases fit TRBD2. The germline V gene has CDR1 KGHSH and CDR2 LQKENI. With V trimmed by 3 bases and J by 4 bases, 4 bases remained unmatched. The CDR3 has 15 amino acids. Filled out from reference TRBV18 and TRBJ2-7, the complete variable domain reads NAGVMQNPRHLVRRRGQEARLRCSPMKGHSHVYWYRQLPEEGLKFMVYLQKENIIDESGMPKERFSAEFPKEGPSILRIQQVVRGDSAAYFCASSPGTSGQYEQYFGPGTRLTVT.

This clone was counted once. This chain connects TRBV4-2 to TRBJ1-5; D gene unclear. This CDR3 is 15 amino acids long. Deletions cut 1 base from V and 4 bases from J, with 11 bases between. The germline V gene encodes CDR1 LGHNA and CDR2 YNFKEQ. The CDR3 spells CASSQGDGLNQPQHF. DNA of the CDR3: TGTGCCAGCAGCCAAGGAGACGGGTTAAATCAGCCCCAGCATTTT.

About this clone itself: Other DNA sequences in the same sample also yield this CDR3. CDR3 coding DNA: TGTGCCAGCAGCACAAGACAGGGTCGGTACGAGCAGTACTTC. Translation: CASSTRQGRYEQYF. V gene TRBV5-5 combines with J gene TRBJ2-7, with 7 nucleotides matching TRBD1. This CDR3 is built from 14 residues. The junction had 8 bases not matched to a gene; V was cut back by 4 bases and J by 4 bases. The germline V gene encodes CDR1 SGHKS and CDR2 YYEKEE (reference sequence).

The CDR3 sequence: CASSPGVNYGYTF. Here the CDR3 DNA reads TGTGCCAGCAGCCCAGGGGTTAACTATGGCTACACCTTC. The chain couples TRBV3-1 (or the pseudogene TRBV3-2) to TRBJ1-2; tentative D call: TRBD1 (6 bases). Germline assignment: CDR1 LGHDT and CDR2 YNNKEL (reference sequence). The CDR3 spans 13 residues. Trimming took 4 bases from V and 1 from J, leaving 7 bases between them.

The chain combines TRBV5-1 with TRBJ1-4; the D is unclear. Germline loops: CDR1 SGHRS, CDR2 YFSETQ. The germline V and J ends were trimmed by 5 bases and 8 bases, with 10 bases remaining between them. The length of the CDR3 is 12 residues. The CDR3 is CASSPGLEKLFF. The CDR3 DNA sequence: TGCGCCAGCAGTCCCGGGTTGGAAAAACTGTTTTTT. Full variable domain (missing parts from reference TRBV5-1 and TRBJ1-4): KAGVTQTPRYLIKTRGQQVTLSCSPISGHRSVSWYQQTPGQGLQFLFEYFSETQRNKGNFPGRFSGRQFSNSRSEMNVSTLELGDSALYLCASSPGLEKLFFGSGTQLSVL.

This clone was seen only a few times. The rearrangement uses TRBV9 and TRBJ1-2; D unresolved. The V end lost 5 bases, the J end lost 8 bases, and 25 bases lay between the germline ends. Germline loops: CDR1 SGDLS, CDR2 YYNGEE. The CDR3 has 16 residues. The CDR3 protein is CASSPWETSNLFGYTF. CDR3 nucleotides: TGTGCCAGCAGTCCCTGGGAGACATCGAACCTATTCGGCTACACCTTC.

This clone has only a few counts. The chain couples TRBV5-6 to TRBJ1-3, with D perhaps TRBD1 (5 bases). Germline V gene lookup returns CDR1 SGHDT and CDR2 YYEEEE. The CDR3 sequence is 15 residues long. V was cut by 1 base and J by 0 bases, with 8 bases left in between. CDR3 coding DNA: TGTGCCAGCAGCTTGACAGGAGTCTCTGGAAACACCATATATTTT. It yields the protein CASSLTGVSGNTIYF.

As DNA, the CDR3 is TGTGCCAGCAGCCAAGTCCCCAGGGTGAACACTGAAGCTTTCTTT. This encodes CASSQVPRVNTEAFF. The V and J genes are TRBV3-1 (or the pseudogene TRBV3-2) and TRBJ1-1; D may be TRBD1 (5 bases). Trimming shortened V by 1 base and J by 0 bases, and 9 bases separated the two germline ends. The CDR3 has 15 amino acids. CDR1 LGHDT and CDR2 YNNKEL come from the germline V gene (reference sequence).

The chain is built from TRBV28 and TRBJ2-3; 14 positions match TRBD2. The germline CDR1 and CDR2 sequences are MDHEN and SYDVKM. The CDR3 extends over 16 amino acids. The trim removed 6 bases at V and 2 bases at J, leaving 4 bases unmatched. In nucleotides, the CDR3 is TGTGCCAGCAGCCGACTAGCGGGGGGGGACACAGATACGCAGTATTTT. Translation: CASSRLAGGDTDTQYF.